A selection of T cell receptor beta chains follows, all from one sample in a study of cytomegalovirus exposure and HLA in healthy donors. Clones were sequenced by immunoSEQ multiplex PCR, and TCRdb holds only the in-frame ones, with some missing. This sample's table has approximately 47,000 clones. Sequencing was performed on PBMCs. Receptors originate from a male donor in good health and CMV-seronegative. Each CDR3 is given with its conserved first and last residue. A D gene is named only where the DNA matches it firmly.

TRBV5-1,NA,TRBJ2-4,CASSPAGTPNIQYF,TGCGCCAGCAGCCCAGCCGGGACACCGAACATTCAGTACTTC
TRBV7-2,NA,TRBJ1-1,CASSFWGGTEAFF,TGTGCCAGCAGCTTTTGGGGGGGCACTGAAGCTTTCTTT
TRBV6-5,TRBD1,TRBJ1-5,CASSKGQGAQPQHF,TGTGCCAGCAGTAAAGGACAGGGGGCTCAGCCCCAGCATTTT
TRBV6-5,TRBD1,TRBJ1-2,CASRRALGQAYGYTF,TGTGCCAGCAGGAGAGCCCTGGGACAGGCTTATGGCTACACCTTC
TRBV2,TRBD1,TRBJ1-2,CASRGDRGQNYGYTF,TGTGCCAGCAGGGGGGACAGGGGGCAAAACTATGGCTACACCTTC
TRBV29-1,NA,TRBJ1-1,CSVEGSYPNTEAFF,TGCAGCGTTGAAGGGAGTTACCCCAACACTGAAGCTTTCTTT
TRBV29-1,NA,TRBJ1-2,CSVEESQGVSGYTF,TGCAGCGTTGAAGAATCCCAGGGTGTCTCTGGCTACACCTTC
TRBV18,TRBD1,TRBJ2-2,CASAAGTGVTGELFF,TGTGCCAGCGCAGCCGGGACAGGGGTGACCGGGGAGCTGTTTTTT
TRBV30,TRBD2,TRBJ2-3,CACTGTRSADTQYF,TGTGCCTGCACCGGGACTAGGTCGGCAGATACGCAGTATTTT
TRBV6-5,NA,TRBJ1-2,CASSYRIGRGNYGYTF,TGTGCCAGCAGTTACCGGATCGGAAGGGGTAACTATGGCTACACCTTC
TRBV5-4,NA,TRBJ1-2,CASSLAPRGNTYGYTF,TGTGCCAGCAGCTTAGCTCCGAGGGGGAACACCTATGGCTACACCTTC
TRBV29-1,TRBD1,TRBJ1-1,CSVRSDRSNTEAFF,TGCAGCGTCCGCTCGGACAGGTCAAACACTGAAGCTTTCTTT
TRBV6-6,NA,TRBJ1-4,CASSPTGSGEKLFF,TGTGCCAGCAGTCCAACAGGGAGCGGAGAAAAACTGTTTTTT
TRBV7-9,TRBD1,TRBJ1-4,CASSLRGQSEKLFF,TGTGCCAGCAGCTTAAGGGGACAGTCTGAAAAACTGTTTTTT
TRBV5-1,TRBD1,TRBJ1-2,CASSLNRGLNYGYTF,TGCGCCAGCAGCTTAAACAGGGGGCTTAACTATGGCTACACCTTC
TRBV5-6,TRBD1,TRBJ1-5,CASSRQGANQPQHF,TGTGCCAGCAGTAGACAGGGGGCAAACCAGCCCCAGCATTTT
TRBV6-1,TRBD1,TRBJ1-2,CASSPIGQGDGYTF,TGTGCCAGCAGCCCTATCGGACAGGGCGATGGCTACACCTTC
TRBV6-5,NA,TRBJ1-1,CASSPRQAMNTEAFF,TGTGCCAGCAGCCCTAGACAGGCGATGAACACTGAAGCTTTCTTT
TRBV30,NA,TRBJ1-4,CAWSDVDEKLFF,TGTGCCTGGAGTGACGTAGATGAAAAACTGTTTTTT
TRBV6-5,NA,TRBJ2-7,CASSYRGFHEQYF,TGTGCCAGCAGTTACAGGGGGTTCCACGAGCAGTACTTC
TRBV6-5,NA,TRBJ2-7,CASSYTHGEEYF,TGTGCCAGCAGTTACACCCACGGGGAGGAGTACTTC
TRBV6-1,NA,TRBJ1-2,CASREGKNYGYTF,TGTGCCAGCAGAGAGGGAAAGAACTATGGCTACACCTTC
TRBV20-1,NA,TRBJ2-1,CSAPVNEQFF,TGCAGTGCGCCGGTTAATGAGCAGTTCTTC
TRBV5-6,NA,TRBJ2-3,CASSLKGSGFSTDTQYF,TGTGCCAGCAGCTTAAAGGGGTCAGGGTTTAGCACAGATACGCAGTATTTT
TRBV30,TRBD1,TRBJ1-3,CAWIHRGPFLKSDTIYF,TGTGCCTGGATCCACAGGGGGCCCTTTCTAAAGTCAGACACCATATATTTT
TRBV2,NA,TRBJ1-2,CASTSGGANYGYTF,TGTGCCAGCACCAGCGGGGGAGCTAACTATGGCTACACCTTC
TRBV5-4,TRBD1,TRBJ1-1,CASSLAQGVNTEAFF,TGTGCCAGCAGCTTGGCACAGGGGGTTAACACTGAAGCTTTCTTT
TRBV4-1,NA,TRBJ2-3,CASSHRQVGYRDTDTQYF,TGCGCCAGCAGCCACCGCCAGGTTGGTTATCGGGACACAGATACGCAGTATTTT
TRBV30,NA,TRBJ1-5,CAWSVRVDQPQHF,TGTGCCTGGAGTGTACGGGTAGATCAGCCCCAGCATTTT
TRBV7-9,NA,TRBJ2-7,CASSLYKSPDYEQYF,TGTGCCAGCAGCTTATACAAATCGCCCGACTACGAGCAGTACTTC
TRBV18,NA,TRBJ1-2,CASSPPGQGTNYGYTF,TGTGCCAGCTCACCACCGGGGCAGGGTACCAACTATGGCTACACCTTC
TRBV13,TRBD2,TRBJ2-2,CASSLLGWTSGGANTGELFF,TGTGCCAGCAGCTTATTGGGCTGGACTAGCGGGGGGGCGAACACCGGGGAGCTGTTTTTT
TRBV7-9,TRBD1,TRBJ2-5,CASSLLTGKETQYF,TGTGCCAGCAGCTTACTGACAGGGAAAGAGACCCAGTACTTC
TRBV30,NA,TRBJ1-2,CAWSGGDYGYTF,TGTGCCTGGAGTGGGGGAGACTATGGCTACACCTTC
TRBV9,TRBD2,TRBJ2-5,CASSVGTSGLQETQYF,TGTGCCAGCAGCGTAGGGACTAGCGGTCTCCAAGAGACCCAGTACTTC
TRBV9,TRBD1,TRBJ2-1,CASSAGTGVYNEQFF,TGTGCCAGCAGCGCAGGGACAGGGGTTTACAATGAGCAGTTCTTC
TRBV30,TRBD2,TRBJ2-3,CAWSALSGLADTQYF,TGTGCCTGGAGTGCTTTATCGGGACTAGCGGATACGCAGTATTTT
TRBV9,TRBD1,TRBJ1-1,CASSVGQGETEAFF,TGTGCCAGCAGCGTAGGACAGGGTGAGACTGAAGCTTTCTTT
TRBV6-5,NA,TRBJ2-7,CASSPEGTYYEQYF,TGTGCCAGCTCCCCCGAGGGCACATACTACGAGCAGTACTTC
TRBV6-5,NA,TRBJ1-3,CASSRGGSGNTIYF,TGTGCCAGCAGCCGCGGCGGGTCTGGAAACACCATATATTTT
TRBV6-5,NA,TRBJ1-2,CAVRERPYGYTF,TGTGCCGTCCGGGAGCGACCCTATGGCTACACCTTC
TRBV4-1,NA,TRBJ1-3,CASSQDWGETGNTIYF,TGCGCCAGCAGCCAAGATTGGGGAGAGACTGGAAACACCATATATTTT